This T cell receptor beta chain was identified during a study of blood T cell repertoires in COVID-19. As processed by the authors: Reference gene primers were amplified, and this amplification served to estimate nucleated cell counts. The method was immunoSEQ multiplex PCR; TCRdb's version includes in-frame clones alone and lacks a portion of them. D and trimming come from the DNA, and the V and J calls and clone size come from that table. The table includes around 160,000 clones, roughly 84% detected once. Trimming took off 4 bases at V and 5 bases at J, with 15 bases between the two ends. Germline values: CDR1 SGHRS, CDR2 YFSETQ. The CDR3 is 15 amino acids.

The sequencing input was PBMCs or T cells enriched from blood (not recorded which). The receptor was isolated from a woman between 45 and 65 years old who had been exposed to COVID-19. The rearrangement links TRBV5-1 to TRBJ2-2, with a tentative D call TRBD2 (5 bases). The CDR3: CASSPMASQTGELFF. The CDR3 nucleotides are TGCGCCAGCAGCCCCATGGCTAGCCAAACCGGGGAGCTGTTTTTT.